This entry lists 18 T cell receptor beta chains sequenced from one sample in a study of T cells in Graves' hyperthyroidism and ophthalmopathy. Amplified TCR beta CDR3 regions derived from RNA transcripts. The TCR CDR3 first-round RT-PCR relied on the HTBI primer set. TCRdb reprocessed the multiplex PCR reads via MiXCR and lists one record per CDR3 protein. Among around 760,000 distinct CDR3 sequences listed, 35% were seen once. The sequencing sample was made of blood. These receptors all stem from a woman aged 40 to 49 with Graves' hyperthyroidism.

This rearrangement joins TRBV6-5 to TRBJ2-7; 7 bases are shared with TRBD1. Germline CDR1 reads MNHEY; CDR2 reads SVGAGI. The CDR3 spans 17 residues. V was clipped by 6 bases and J by 2 bases; unmatched bases: 16. CDR3 amino acids: CASRRSTGLPLPYEQYF. CDR3 nucleotides: TGTGCCAGCAGACGCTCGACAGGGCTCCCCTTACCCTACGAGCAGTACTTC.

At least ten counts were recorded for this clonotype. The chain has TRBV10-3 and TRBJ1-1; TRBD1 is a possible D gene (5 bases). This CDR3 spans 13 amino acids. Germline V gene sequence: CDR1 ENHRY, CDR2 SYGVKD. The V end was cut by 6 bases, the J end by 1 base, with 9 bases between. The CDR3, as DNA: TGTGCCATCAGATCAGGGAAGAACACTGAAGCTTTCTTT. Amino acid sequence: CAIRSGKNTEAFF.

The rearrangement uses TRBV7-3 and TRBJ2-2, with a weak D call TRBD2 (5 bases). Germline V gene sequence: CDR1 SGHTA, CDR2 FQGTGA. V dropped 3 bases and J dropped 5 bases, with 13 bases sitting between them. The CDR3 runs 15 residues. CDR3 sequence (DNA): TGTGCCAGCAGCTTGGGAGAATTAGATACCGGGGAGCTGTTTTTT. It yields the protein CASSLGELDTGELFF.

In the case of this clonotype: A read error may be the cause here, since a much bigger clone is one base away. J is TRBJ2-5 and V is TRBV2; D uncertain. CDR1 and CDR2 from the germline V gene are SNHLY and FYNNEI. The CDR3 covers 15 residues. V was pared by 7 bases and J by 7 bases, with 22 bases between. The CDR3, as DNA: TGTGCCAGCACCCCCGAGGAAGGCCTAGAAGGGACCCAGTACTTC. It is translated as CASTPEEGLEGTQYF.

In the case of this clonotype: A much larger clone differs from this one at a single base, so this may be a read error. The chain couples TRBV9 to TRBJ2-7; D is undetermined. Germline assignment: CDR1 SGDLS and CDR2 YYNGEE. V lost 3 bases, J lost 2 bases, and 9 bases lay in between. The CDR3 runs 13 residues. DNA for the CDR3: TGTGCCAGCAGCGGACTGCCGCCCTACGAGCAGTACTTC. Its protein product is CASSGLPPYEQYF.

Many counts were recorded for this clonotype. The gene calls are TRBV29-1 and TRBJ2-7; D ambiguous. From germline, CDR1 is SQVTM and CDR2 ANQGSEA. The germline V and J ends were trimmed by 5 bases and 2 bases, with 10 bases remaining between them. The CDR3 is 12 amino acids. Here the CDR3 DNA reads TGCAGCGTTCACTTACGGCCCTACGAGCAGTACTTC. Amino acid sequence: CSVHLRPYEQYF.

Remarks on this clonotype: The junction differs from germline at one of its ends, possibly a read error. V gene TRBV10-3 combines with J gene TRBJ2-7, with TRBD1 matching 12 bases. The CDR3 runs to 11 residues. Looked up from germline, CDR1 is ENHRY and CDR2 is SYGVKD. CDR3 region: CRGQGAEEQYF. The CDR3 coding sequence is TGCCGGGGACAGGGGGCAGAAGAGCAGTACTTC.

Details on this clonotype: A much larger clone differs from this one at a single base, so this may be a read error. The chain uses TRBV20-1 and TRBJ1-3, with TRBD1 as a possible D gene (5 bases). The V gene's germline CDR1 is DFQATT and CDR2 SNEGSKA (reference sequence). This CDR3 contains 11 residues. V lost 6 bases to trimming and J lost 7 bases, with 10 bases between them. CDR3 in amino acids: CSARVTNTIYF. CDR3 nucleotides: TGCAGTGCCAGGGTTACGAACACCATATATTTT.

This clonotype was observed at least ten times. The rearrangement links TRBV7-9 to TRBJ1-1; D uncertain. The V end was cut by 1 base, the J end by 4 bases, with 10 bases between. This CDR3 is built from 14 residues. From germline, CDR1 is SEHNR and CDR2 FQNEAQ (reference sequence). The DNA for the CDR3 is TGTGCCAGCAGCTTAGTAGGGTCGGGCACTGAAGCTTTCTTT. Its translation is CASSLVGSGTEAFF.

With respect to this clonotype: Germline is not matched at one junction end, which may reflect a read error. The J gene is TRBJ1-2, the V gene TRBV14; D possibly corresponds to TRBD1 (6 bases). Germline values: CDR1 SGHDN, CDR2 FVKESK. The CDR3 contains 14 residues. This CDR3 reads CASSQVIGTTGCTF. As DNA, the CDR3 is TGTGCCAGCAGCCAAGTCATCGGGACAACTGGCTGCACCTTC.

Regarding this clonotype: A much bigger clone sits one base away, suggesting this may be a read error. This chain connects TRBV7-2 to TRBJ1-1, with 7 nucleotides matching TRBD1. Trimming took 6 bases from V and 4 from J; bases not matched to a gene: 11. Germline V gene data show CDR1 as SGHTA and CDR2 as FQGNSA. The CDR3 extends over 15 amino acids. As DNA, the CDR3 is TGTGCCAGCAGTCAACGAGGGGGCGGTGCCACTGAAGCTTTCTTT. Protein sequence: CASSQRGGGATEAFF.

In this sample, this clonotype turned up once. The chain is built from TRBV29-1 and TRBJ1-2, with D perhaps matching TRBD1 (5 bases). V lost 5 bases and J 6 bases, leaving 16 bases between the germline ends. The germline V gene encodes CDR1 SQVTM and CDR2 ANQGSEA. The CDR3 has 13 amino acids. The CDR3 spells CSVFAGWYNGYTF. CDR3 DNA: TGCAGCGTTTTCGCAGGGTGGTACAATGGCTACACCTTC.

This clonotype was picked up one time. This chain links TRBV7-9 with TRBJ2-2, with 9 positions matching TRBD1. J was trimmed by 7 bases and V by 6 bases; bases with no gene match: 9. Germline V gene sequence: CDR1 SEHNR, CDR2 FQNEAQ (reference sequence). This CDR3 is built from 15 residues. The CDR3 spells CASRSRDRVIGELFF. The CDR3 DNA reads as TGTGCCAGCAGATCCCGGGACAGGGTAATCGGGGAGCTGTTTTTT.

The J gene is TRBJ1-2, the V gene TRBV27; D might be TRBD1 (6 bases). The germline V gene encodes CDR1 MNHEY and CDR2 SMNVEV (reference sequence). V lost 3 bases and J lost 8, with 16 bases in between. This CDR3 has 14 amino acids. The CDR3 DNA reads TGTGCCAGCAGTTTTACAGGGCGAGGATGGGGCTACACCTTC. It codes for CASSFTGRGWGYTF.

The chain combines TRBV7-2 with TRBJ2-2; 7 bases agree with TRBD2. V was clipped by 5 bases and J by 4 bases; unmatched bases: 4. CDR3 length equals 14 residues. Per germline, CDR1 SGHTA and CDR2 FQGNSA. CDR3 residues: CASSTREGTGELFF. The CDR3 DNA follows: TGTGCCAGCAGCACGAGGGAGGGCACCGGGGAGCTGTTTTTT.

This chain links TRBV7-2 with TRBJ1-2; 9 bases line up with TRBD1. V gave up 8 bases and J gave up 6 bases; unmatched junction bases: 13. Germline loops: CDR1 SGHTA, CDR2 FQGNSA. The CDR3 contains 15 residues. This CDR3 is CASSPPQGAPHGYTF. CDR3 sequence (DNA): TGTGCCAGCTCACCACCACAGGGGGCACCCCATGGCTACACCTTC.

This clonotype came up a few times. The chain joins TRBV20-1 to TRBJ2-2, with 7 positions matching TRBD2. Losses at the gene ends were 1 base for V and 4 bases for J; bases not matched to a gene: 6. From germline, CDR1 is DFQATT and CDR2 SNEGSKA (reference sequence). CDR3 length: 15 residues. The CDR3 sequence: CSARVLAELTGELFF. CDR3 nucleotide sequence: TGCAGTGCTAGAGTCCTAGCGGAACTCACCGGGGAGCTGTTTTTT.

This rearrangement joins TRBV20-1 to TRBJ1-5; no firm D call. The CDR3 is 15 amino acids. Trimming took 1 base from V and 11 from J, leaving 21 bases between them. The germline gives CDR1 DFQATT, CDR2 SNEGSKA (reference sequence). The CDR3 here is CSARVVGRLQETQHF. CDR3 nucleotides: TGCAGTGCTAGAGTCGTCGGGAGGTTACAAGAGACCCAGCATTTT.